This section outlines one T cell receptor beta chain sequence together with its context. The target antigen is unknown. This record belongs to a study of shared clonotypes between healthy human individuals. The study, taken as a whole, reports: Rarefaction exposed incomplete sorted-subset sequencing despite large depth.

Deep-level assay runs were performed. Sequencing was performed with immunoSEQ multiplex PCR; in TCRdb, only in-frame clones are kept and a portion is missing. The data contain fewer than 3 million clones, 85% to 95% of them seen just once; the ten biggest clones take up about 0.41%. Source material: naive CD4+ T cells from PBMCs. Stated subset: CD45RA+ positively selected. The sequence came from a young man in good health. Some clones in this sample may be carry-over from other donors' samples.

The CDR3 spells CASFYGTGDHEQYF. The CDR3, as DNA: TGTGCCAGCTTTTACGGGACAGGGGACCACGAGCAGTACTTC. This chain connects TRBV2 to TRBJ2-7, with 10 bases that match TRBD1. There are 14 residues in the CDR3. Trimming took 8 bases from V and 5 from J; bases not matched to a gene: 9. CDR1 is SNHLY, CDR2 FYNNEI, per germline.